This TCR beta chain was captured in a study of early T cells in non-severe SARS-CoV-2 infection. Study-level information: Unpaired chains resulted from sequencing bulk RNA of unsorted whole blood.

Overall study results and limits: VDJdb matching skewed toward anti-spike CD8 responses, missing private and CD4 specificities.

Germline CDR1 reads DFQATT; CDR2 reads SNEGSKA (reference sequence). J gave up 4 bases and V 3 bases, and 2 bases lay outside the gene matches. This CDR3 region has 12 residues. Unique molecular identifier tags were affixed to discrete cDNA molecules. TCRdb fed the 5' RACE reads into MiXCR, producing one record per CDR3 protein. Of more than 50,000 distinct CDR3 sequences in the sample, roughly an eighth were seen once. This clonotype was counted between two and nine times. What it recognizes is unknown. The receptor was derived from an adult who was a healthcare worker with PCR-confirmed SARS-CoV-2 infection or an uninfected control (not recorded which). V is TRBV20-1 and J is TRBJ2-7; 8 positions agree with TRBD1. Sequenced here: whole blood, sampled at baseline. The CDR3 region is CSASWTGYEQYF. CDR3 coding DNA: TGCAGTGCTAGCTGGACAGGGTACGAGCAGTACTTC.